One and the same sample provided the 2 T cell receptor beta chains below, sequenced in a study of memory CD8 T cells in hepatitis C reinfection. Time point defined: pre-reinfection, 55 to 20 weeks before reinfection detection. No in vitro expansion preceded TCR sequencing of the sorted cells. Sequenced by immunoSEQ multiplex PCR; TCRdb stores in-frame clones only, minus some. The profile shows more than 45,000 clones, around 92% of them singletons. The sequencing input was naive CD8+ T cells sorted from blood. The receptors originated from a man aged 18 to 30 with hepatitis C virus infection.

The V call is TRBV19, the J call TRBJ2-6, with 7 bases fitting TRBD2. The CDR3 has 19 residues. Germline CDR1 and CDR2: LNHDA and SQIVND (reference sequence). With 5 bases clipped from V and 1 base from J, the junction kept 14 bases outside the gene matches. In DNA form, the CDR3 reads TGTGCCAGTAGTGAACCTTGGGGGGGGAGCGAATCTGGGGCCAACGTCCTGACTTTC. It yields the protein CASSEPWGGSESGANVLTF. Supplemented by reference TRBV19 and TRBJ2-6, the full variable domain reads DGGITQSPKYLFRKEGQNVTLSCEQNLNHDAMYWYRQDPGQGLRLIYYSQIVNDFQKGDIAEGYSVSREKKESFPLTVTSAQKNPTAFYLCASSEPWGGSESGANVLTFGAGSRLTVL.

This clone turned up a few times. CDR3 nucleotide sequence: TGTGCCACCACTAACAGGGTGTCCTACGAGCAGTACTTC. Translation gives CATTNRVSYEQYF. This sequence joins TRBV2 and TRBJ2-7; D may be TRBD1 (6 bases). V dropped 10 bases and J dropped 1 base, with 14 bases sitting between them. CDR1 is SNHLY and CDR2 is FYNNEI in the germline V gene. The CDR3 is made up of 13 amino acids.